These 18 T cell receptor beta chains share one sample of origin, sequenced in a study of blood T cells in healthy people across ages. The use of a sample-barcoded 5' primer and a J-beta primer mix characterized a second PCR of 7 to 11 cycles. One entry per CDR3 protein results from TCRdb running MiXCR on the 5' RACE reads. Among about 590,000 distinct CDR3 sequences, 25% to 30% were seen once, and the ten largest hold 15% to 18%. The sample taken for sequencing was blood. The receptors were gathered from an elderly woman in good health.

The chain links TRBV9 to TRBJ2-7, with 9 nucleotides matching TRBD2. The V segment lost 0 bases and the J segment 4 bases; nucleotides outside the gene matches: 8. The CDR3 spans 16 residues. Germline V gene data show CDR1 as SGDLS and CDR2 as YYNGEE. In DNA form, the CDR3 reads TGTGCCAGCAGCGTAGTACCTAGCGGGGCATCGTACGAGCAGTACTTC. This encodes CASSVVPSGASYEQYF. Looking up the rest from reference TRBV9 and TRBJ2-7 gives the full variable domain: DSGVTQTPKHLITATGQRVTLRCSPRSGDLSVYWYQQSLDQGLQFLIQYYNGEERAKGNILERFSAQQFPDLHSELNLSSLELGDSALYFCASSVVPSGASYEQYFGPGTRLTVT.

In regard to this clonotype: A much bigger clone sits one base away, suggesting this may be a read error. The chain joins TRBV12-3 or TRBV12-4 to TRBJ2-1; 9 bases line up with TRBD2. J was trimmed by 7 bases and V by 6 bases; bases with no gene match: 7. The CDR3 runs to 14 residues. The CDR3: CASSAGGSVNEQFF. CDR3 DNA sequence: TGTGCCAGCAGCGCGGGGGGGTCCGTGAATGAGCAGTTCTTC.

This clonotype came up a few times. CDR3 loop: CASSFRGEKFGYTF. The CDR3 DNA follows: TGCGCCAGCAGCTTTAGAGGAGAAAAATTCGGCTACACCTTC. V usage is TRBV5-1 and J usage is TRBJ1-2, with D hard to call. Germline CDR1 and CDR2: SGHRS and YFSETQ. V lost 2 bases and J 8 bases, leaving 16 bases between the germline ends. The CDR3 runs 14 residues.

This clonotype has a count of ten or more. The V gene is TRBV6-1, the J gene TRBJ2-7, with 8 bases fitting TRBD1. With 3 bases clipped from V and 3 bases from J, the junction kept 4 bases outside the gene matches. The CDR3 runs to 14 residues. Germline CDR1 reads MNHNS; CDR2 reads SASEGT. The CDR3 sequence: CASSEGTGGYEQYF. CDR3 nucleotides: TGTGCCAGCAGTGAGGGGACAGGTGGCTACGAGCAGTACTTC.

Many counts were recorded for this clonotype. This rearrangement joins TRBV6-5 to TRBJ2-1, with D perhaps TRBD1 or TRBD2 (5 bases each). V gave up 4 bases and J gave up 0 bases, with 13 bases separating them. Looked up from germline, CDR1 is MNHEY and CDR2 is SVGAGI. This CDR3 is built from 16 residues. This CDR3 reads CASSLVGGGSYNEQFF. CDR3 bases: TGTGCCAGCAGTTTAGTAGGTGGGGGCTCCTACAATGAGCAGTTCTTC.

This clonotype was detected many times. This chain joins TRBV29-1 and TRBJ2-1, with 10 nucleotides matching TRBD2. CDR3 size: 17 residues. V lost 3 bases to trimming and J lost 7 bases; unmatched junction nucleotides: 15. The germline CDR1 and CDR2 sequences are SQVTM and ANQGSEA. The CDR3 spells CSVEVFGIAGGGNEQFF. The CDR3 DNA sequence: TGCAGCGTTGAGGTTTTCGGAATAGCGGGGGGTGGGAATGAGCAGTTCTTC.

This clonotype was seen ten or more times. This chain joins TRBV6-1 and TRBJ2-7, with D hard to call. The CDR3 is 14 amino acids. CDR1 and CDR2 from the germline V gene are MNHNS and SASEGT. V dropped 1 base and J dropped 3 bases, with 10 bases sitting between them. The CDR3, as DNA: TGTGCCAGCAGTGAAGGCCCCAGAAACTACGAGCAGTACTTC. Encoded protein: CASSEGPRNYEQYF.

The chain carries TRBV9 and TRBJ1-1; D uncertain. V shed 0 bases and J shed 5 bases, with 11 bases lying between them. The CDR3 runs 14 residues. Germline V gene sequence: CDR1 SGDLS, CDR2 YYNGEE. DNA for the CDR3: TGTGCCAGCAGCGTAGAGCCTTCGGGTACTGAAGCTTTCTTT. Translation gives CASSVEPSGTEAFF.

This rearrangement joins TRBV14 to TRBJ2-2; possibly TRBD1 or TRBD2 for D (6 bases each). There are 15 residues in the CDR3. CDR1 and CDR2 (germline): SGHDN, FVKESK. V was shortened by 1 base and J by 4 bases, with 10 bases between the two germline ends. This chain's CDR3 is CASSQAGALTGELFF. CDR3 bases: TGTGCCAGCAGCCAAGCGGGGGCGCTCACCGGGGAGCTGTTTTTT. Supplemented by reference TRBV14 and TRBJ2-2, the full variable domain reads EAGVTQFPSHSVIEKGQTVTLRCDPISGHDNLYWYRRVMGKEIKFLLHFVKESKQDESGMPNNRFLAERTGGTYSTLKVQPAELEDSGVYFCASSQAGALTGELFFGEGSRLTVL.

By sample fraction, this clonotype is medium-sized (0.01 to 0.1%). The chain carries TRBV20-1 and TRBJ1-1; 7 bases align to TRBD1. The V gene's germline CDR1 is DFQATT and CDR2 SNEGSKA (reference sequence). V lost 3 bases and J lost 5; bases outside the gene matches: 9. This CDR3 is 14 amino acids long. CDR3 sequence reads: CSASSFQGGTEAFF. In nucleotides, the CDR3 is TGCAGTGCTAGTTCTTTCCAGGGGGGGACTGAAGCTTTCTTT.

Of note for this clonotype: A much larger clone differs from this one at a single base, so this may be a read error. This chain links TRBV5-1 with TRBJ2-5; D not certain. With the DNA end fitting TRBJ2-7 better, the J assignment may be wrong. This CDR3 spans 13 amino acids. Germline assignment: CDR1 SGHRS and CDR2 YFSETQ. CDR3 sequence: CACSRSLGDEQYF. DNA of the CDR3: TGCGCCTGCAGCCGGTCCCTGGGCGACGAGCAGTACTTC.

V is TRBV25-1 and J is TRBJ2-5, with D unclear. The ends were cut back, 0 bases at V and 11 bases at J, with 19 bases in the middle. Germline assignment: CDR1 MGHDK and CDR2 SYGVNS. This CDR3 has 15 residues. CDR3 sequence (DNA): TGTGCCAGCAGTGAATACCGGACCTTAAGCAATGAGCAGTACTTC. Translated, it gives CASSEYRTLSNEQYF.

The chain links TRBV18 to TRBJ1-2, with D possibly matching TRBD1 (5 bases). This CDR3 comprises 15 residues. V lost 2 bases, J lost 3 bases, and 13 bases lay in between. Per the germline V gene, CDR1 is KGHSH and CDR2 is LQKENI. Written as DNA, the CDR3 is TGTGCCAGCTCACCATTCGACAGTCACGACTATGGCTACACCTTC. This codes for CASSPFDSHDYGYTF.

The chain carries TRBV20-1 and TRBJ2-3, with D maybe TRBD2 (5 bases). Trimming removed 5 bases at V and 2 bases at J, with 14 bases between. The CDR3 runs 14 residues. CDR1 and CDR2 (germline): DFQATT, SNEGSKA (reference sequence). In DNA form, the CDR3 reads TGCAGTGCTGGCCGGGGTCCTCCCACAGATACGCAGTATTTT. Its translation is CSAGRGPPTDTQYF.

In this sample, this clonotype turned up many times. The chain has TRBV6-1 and TRBJ2-3; 7 positions agree with TRBD1. This CDR3 region has 16 residues. Unmatched junction bases numbered 6, after V lost 3 bases and J lost 0 bases. Germline loops: CDR1 MNHNS, CDR2 SASEGT. This chain's CDR3 is CASSDAPGQSTDTQYF. The CDR3 DNA follows: TGTGCCAGCAGTGACGCACCGGGACAGAGCACAGATACGCAGTATTTT.

This clonotype was seen many times. The chain carries TRBV6-2 or TRBV6-3 and TRBJ1-5; D ambiguous. The V and J ends lost 6 bases and 2 bases respectively, with 14 bases between them. Germline V gene data show CDR1 as MNHEY and CDR2 as SVGEGT. The CDR3 is made up of 15 amino acids. This CDR3 is CASRREDGGNQPQHF. CDR3 in DNA: TGTGCCAGCAGACGGGAGGACGGGGGCAATCAGCCCCAGCATTTT.

This clonotype occurred many times. The chain recombines TRBV6-1 with TRBJ2-5, with D perhaps TRBD1 (5 bases). The ends were cut back, 0 bases at V and 3 bases at J, with 11 bases in the middle. Germline CDR1 is MNHNS and CDR2 is SASEGT. The CDR3 has 15 amino acids. The CDR3 DNA is TGTGCCAGCAGTGAAGCGGTGGGCAGGGAAGAGACCCAGTACTTC. It encodes CASSEAVGREETQYF.

Note on this clonotype: This may stem from a read error, because a much larger clone lies one nucleotide away. The rearrangement uses TRBV6-2 or TRBV6-3 and TRBJ2-7; 8 bases agree with TRBD1. Germline V gives CDR1 MNHEY, CDR2 SVGEGT. This CDR3 has 15 residues. Trimming removed 5 bases from V and 7 bases from J; junction bases left unmatched: 13. Here the CDR3 DNA reads TGTGCCAGCAGTCCTCTAGGACAGGGCACTCCTGAGCAGTACTTC. Translation gives CASSPLGQGTPEQYF.